A single T cell receptor (beta chain) is shown here with its context. Its target is not known. The source of the sample is a study of cytomegalovirus exposure and HLA in healthy donors. PCR primers comprised 60 Vbeta and 13 Jbeta primers. In the study's own analysis: In a later analysis, some 80 million unique TCR beta chains included roughly 11 million shared by two or more donors. Using immunoSEQ multiplex PCR, the repertoire was profiled, and TCRdb retains in-frame clones only, with some absent. The DNA was the basis for D and trimming; V, J and clone size are from that table. The sample is made up of around 140,000 clones, and the top ten hold approximately 2% of it. The study, taken as a whole, reports: In a later analysis, HLA-C alleles had the fewest associated TCRs, DRB1 alleles the most. Only CMV serostatus was available as immune exposure information. Links to common viral pathogens appeared, in a later analysis, for several of the most significant clusters.

Germline assignment: CDR1 GTSNPN and CDR2 SVGIG (reference sequence). V lost 6 bases to trimming and J lost 6 bases; unmatched junction nucleotides: 8. The CDR3 consists of 14 residues. What was sequenced was PBMCs. The TCR was taken from a woman aged 18-29 years in good health and CMV-seronegative. The chain employs TRBV30 and TRBJ2-2; TRBD2 agrees at 9 bases. This CDR3 is CACAGGPNPGELFF. The CDR3 bases are TGTGCCTGTGCGGGAGGGCCTAATCCCGGGGAGCTGTTTTTT.